A single sample is the source of the 18 T cell receptor beta chains below, sequenced in a study of metastatic and nonmetastatic thyroid tumors. Each patient came to thyroid surgery without any prior treatment (of any kind). Through MiXCR, TCRdb re-clonotyped the PCR reads. The table has roughly 38,000 clones, around a fifth seen once. The sample consisted of blood. The receptors originated from a female donor with papillary thyroid cancer or a benign thyroid nodule (not recorded which). Some clones in this sample may be carry-over from other donors' samples.

Here the CDR3 DNA reads TGTGCCAGCAGCTTAGTAGGGGCAGGGAATGTGGCTGAAGCTTTCTTT. Protein: CASSLVGAGNVAEAFF. The J gene is TRBJ1-1, the V gene TRBV11-2; possibly TRBD1 for D (5 bases). CDR3 size: 16 residues. Germline values: CDR1 SGHAT, CDR2 FQNNGV. Trimming removed 1 base at V and 6 bases at J, with 18 bases between.

This clone was seen many times. The chain combines TRBV19 with TRBJ2-5; D possibly corresponds to TRBD1 (6 bases). The V gene's germline CDR1 is LNHDA and CDR2 SQIVND (reference sequence). The CDR3 is 13 residues long. Trimming left V 4 bases short and J 1 base short, with 7 bases between. The DNA of the CDR3 is TGTGCCAGTAGTACGGACAGCCAAGAGACCCAGTACTTC. Translation: CASSTDSQETQYF.

The chain is built from TRBV7-9 and TRBJ2-7, with 7 bases identical to TRBD2. V trimming: 1 base; J trimming: 6 bases; junction bases outside the gene matches: 3. Per the germline V gene, CDR1 is SEHNR and CDR2 is FQNEAQ (reference sequence). This CDR3 spans 13 amino acids. CDR3 in amino acids: CASSLVTSREQYF. The DNA of the CDR3 is TGTGCCAGCAGCTTAGTGACTAGCCGCGAGCAGTACTTC.

This clone was found many times. Other DNA sequences from this sample encode an identical CDR3 as well. The genes are TRBV10-3 and TRBJ1-1, with 7 bases that match TRBD1. The CDR3 is 13 residues long. From germline, CDR1 is ENHRY and CDR2 SYGVKD. V trimming: 7 bases; J trimming: 1 base; junction bases outside the gene matches: 3. The CDR3 region has the DNA TGTGCCATCACCGGGACAGCGAACACTGAAGCTTTCTTT. This encodes CAITGTANTEAFF.

This clone was counted ten times or more. This may come from a read error, since a much larger clone is one base off. The chain is built from TRBV28 and TRBJ1-2; the match to TRBD1 covers 7 bases. Germline V lookup: CDR1 MDHEN, CDR2 SYDVKM. This CDR3 is 14 amino acids long. The CDR3 DNA sequence: TGTGCCAGCAGTTCAGATACAGGGGCCCATGGCTACATCTTC. Translation: CASSSDTGAHGYIF.

This clone was counted many times. CDR3 coding DNA: TGCAGTGCTGGGGGACTGGGGGCAGTCAACAATGAGCAGTTCTTC. This translates into CSAGGLGAVNNEQFF. V is TRBV20-1 and J is TRBJ2-1; either TRBD1 or TRBD2 may fit D (6 bases each). Germline CDR1 DFQATT, CDR2 SNEGSKA (reference sequence). This CDR3 is built from 15 residues. With 5 bases removed from V and 5 bases from J, the gap between germline ends came to 19 bases.

This rearrangement joins TRBV11-3 to TRBJ2-3; 10 nucleotides agree with TRBD1. Germline V gives CDR1 SGHNT, CDR2 YENEEA. The trim removed 6 bases at V and 2 bases at J, leaving 5 bases unmatched. The CDR3 covers 15 residues. Here the CDR3 reads CASSPRQGATDTQYF. The CDR3, as DNA: TGTGCCAGCAGTCCTAGACAGGGGGCCACAGATACGCAGTATTTT.

This clone was counted many times. This sequence joins TRBV4-1 and TRBJ2-2; D gene uncertain. Germline V CDR1 and CDR2: MGHRA, YSYEKL. This CDR3 spans 14 amino acids. Between the trimmed V and J ends, which lost 3 bases and 4 bases, there was a span of 9 bases. The CDR3 nucleotides read TGCGCCAGCAGCCATACCTTCGGCACCGGGGAGCTGTTTTTT. It translates to CASSHTFGTGELFF.

The chain combines TRBV5-6 with TRBJ1-5; tentative D call: TRBD1 (6 bases). CDR3 length: 16 residues. Deletions cut 4 bases from V and 1 base from J, with 15 bases between. CDR1 and CDR2 (germline): SGHDT, YYEEEE. DNA of the CDR3: TGTGCCAGCAGCCTGAACACAGGGATAAGCAATCAGCCCCAGCATTTT. Translation: CASSLNTGISNQPQHF. The whole variable domain, remainder taken from reference TRBV5-6 and TRBJ1-5, is DAGVTQSPTHLIKTRGQQVTLRCSPKSGHDTVSWYQQALGQGPQFIFQYYEEEERQRGNFPDRFSGHQFPNYSSELNVNALLLGDSALYLCASSLNTGISNQPQHFGDGTRLSIL.

This clone was detected ten times or more. V and J are TRBV6-6 and TRBJ2-6, with TRBD1 as a possible D gene (6 bases). The germline V gene encodes CDR1 MNHNY and CDR2 SVGAGI (reference sequence). Between the trimmed V and J ends, which lost 0 bases and 0 bases, there was a span of 12 bases. This CDR3 spans 18 amino acids. Here the CDR3 reads CASSYSPGESSGANVLTF. The CDR3 DNA follows: TGTGCCAGCAGTTACTCCCCAGGGGAATCCTCTGGGGCCAACGTCCTGACTTTC.

This clone has a count of ten or more. The chain carries TRBV20-1 and TRBJ2-5; 10 positions agree with TRBD2. Germline V gene lookup returns CDR1 DFQATT and CDR2 SNEGSKA (reference sequence). V was pared by 4 bases and J by 2 bases, with 16 bases of the junction left unmatched. The CDR3 is made up of 18 amino acids. The CDR3 loop reads CSANHGRELAGTQETQYF. Written as DNA, the CDR3 is TGCAGTGCTAATCATGGGCGGGAACTAGCGGGAACACAAGAGACCCAGTACTTC.

The table lists this clone with many counts. The chain couples TRBV7-2 to TRBJ1-5, with TRBD1 matching over 7 bases. Trimming took 5 bases from V and 7 from J; bases not matched to a gene: 5. The CDR3 is 13 amino acids. Looked up from germline, CDR1 is SGHTA and CDR2 is FQGNSA. DNA of the CDR3: TGTGCCAGCAGCCAGGGGGGGAGGCAGCCCCAGCATTTT. Translation: CASSQGGRQPQHF. Supplemented by reference TRBV7-2 and TRBJ1-5, the full variable domain reads GAGVSQSPSNKVTEKGKDVELRCDPISGHTALYWYRQSLGQGLEFLIYFQGNSAPDKSGLPSDRFSAERTGGSVSTLTIQRTQQEDSAVYLCASSQGGRQPQHFGDGTRLSIL.

This clone was seen ten or more times. This CDR3 is CASSADTEAFF. CDR3 coding DNA: TGTGCCAGTAGTGCGGACACTGAAGCTTTCTTT. The chain employs TRBV19 and TRBJ1-1; no reliable D call. The CDR3 totals 11 residues. The V and J ends lost 5 bases and 3 bases respectively, with 4 bases between them. Germline CDR1 reads LNHDA; CDR2 reads SQIVND (reference sequence).

The V and J genes are TRBV6-1 and TRBJ2-7, with D possibly matching TRBD1 (6 bases). CDR3 length: 15 amino acids. The germline V gene has CDR1 MNHNS and CDR2 SASEGT. Trimming removed 6 bases from V and 0 bases from J, with 15 bases in between. The CDR3 here is CASSPTTGSSYEQYF. Here the CDR3 DNA reads TGTGCCAGCAGCCCTACGACAGGAAGCTCCTACGAGCAGTACTTC.

Sample share makes this clone medium-sized. This sequence joins TRBV28 and TRBJ2-7, with 11 bases aligning to TRBD1. Germline CDR1 MDHEN, CDR2 SYDVKM. CDR3 length equals 14 residues. Losses at the gene ends were 8 bases for V and 3 bases for J; bases not matched to a gene: 6. This chain's CDR3 is CASQPGTGGYEQYF. CDR3 bases: TGTGCCAGCCAACCTGGGACAGGGGGCTACGAGCAGTACTTC. Full variable domain (rest looked up from reference TRBV28 and TRBJ2-7): DVKVTQSSRYLVKRTGEKVFLECVQDMDHENMFWYRQDPGLGLRLIYFSYDVKMKEKGDIPEGYSVSREKKERFSLILESASTNQTSMYLCASQPGTGGYEQYFGPGTRLTVT.

This clone was detected ten times or more. The chain combines TRBV3-1 with TRBJ2-1, with TRBD2 identical over 7 bases. The CDR3 consists of 17 residues. The germline V gene has CDR1 LGHDT and CDR2 YNNKEL (reference sequence). Trimming cost V 1 base and J 0 bases; bases outside gene matches: 6. In DNA form, the CDR3 reads TGTGCCAGCAGCCAAGGCGGGGGTTTAAGCTCCTACAATGAGCAGTTCTTC. Its protein is CASSQGGGLSSYNEQFF.

As concerns this clone: Relative to the germline gene, one junction end is altered; a read error may explain this. The gene calls are TRBV28 and TRBJ2-2; maybe TRBD2 (5 bases). The CDR3 loop spans 17 amino acids. Germline V gives CDR1 MDHEN, CDR2 SYDVKM. The CDR3 loop reads CASRKFVETYPTGELFF. DNA of the CDR3: TGTGCCAGCAGAAAATTTGTGGAGACCTACCCCACCGGGGAGCTTTTTTTT.

The table lists this clone with many counts. The chain recombines TRBV4-2 with TRBJ2-2, with TRBD2 matching over 7 bases. The CDR3 contains 17 residues. With 3 bases clipped from V and 5 bases from J, the junction kept 12 bases outside the gene matches. CDR1 and CDR2 (germline): LGHNA, YNFKEQ. CDR3 bases: TGTGCCAGCAGCCATCCCGGGGTGGGAGGGGAGACCGGGGAGCTGTTTTTT. Protein sequence: CASSHPGVGGETGELFF.